Shown below are 8 T cell receptor beta chains from a single sample sequenced in a study of T cells after yellow fever vaccination. TCRdb processed the 5' RACE reads anew with MiXCR; each CDR3 protein has one entry. There are over 110,000 distinct CDR3 sequences in the sample; around 7.7% occur only once, and approximately 0.78% lies in the top ten. The specimen comprised CD4+ T cells sorted from PBMCs, sampled 5 days after the yellow fever booster vaccination. These receptors were obtained from a man younger than 45 who received the YFV17D yellow fever vaccine.

This clonotype has ten or more counts. This chain joins TRBV4-3 and TRBJ2-7; the D is unclear. The germline V and J ends were trimmed by 0 bases and 2 bases, with 11 bases remaining between them. The germline V gene has CDR1 LGHNA and CDR2 YSLEER. The CDR3 covers 15 residues. CDR3 loop: CASSQEGFSPYEQYF. DNA of the CDR3: TGCGCCAGCAGCCAAGAGGGTTTCAGTCCCTACGAGCAGTACTTC.

This clonotype has at least ten counts. The chain joins TRBV25-1 to TRBJ2-1, with 12 bases matching TRBD2. This CDR3 is 16 amino acids long. V shed 1 base, J shed 4 bases, and the junction held 2 bases outside the gene matches. Germline assignment: CDR1 MGHDK and CDR2 SYGVNS. CDR3 sequence reads: CASSESGTSGYNEQFF. In DNA form, the CDR3 reads TGTGCCAGCAGTGAATCTGGGACTAGCGGGTACAATGAGCAGTTCTTC.

Comments on this clonotype: A much larger clone lies a single base off, so this may be a read error. The chain recombines TRBV4-2 with TRBJ2-3, with TRBD2 matching over 12 bases. The CDR3 is 17 residues long. CDR1 is LGHNA and CDR2 is YNFKEQ in the germline V gene. CDR3 in DNA: TGTGACAGCAGCCAAGAGGCTAGCGGGAGGGGCACAGATACGCAGTATTTT. It translates to CDSSQEASGRGTDTQYF.

This clonotype was seen at least ten times. This chain links TRBV5-1 with TRBJ2-1; TRBD2 agrees at 9 bases. CDR1 and CDR2 (germline): SGHRS, YFSETQ. CDR3 size: 16 residues. Germline trimming cut 1 base from V and 8 bases from J; bases unmatched to any gene: 10. The CDR3: CASSLPAGGVWDEQFF. CDR3 in DNA: TGCGCCAGCAGCTTGCCGGCGGGAGGGGTTTGGGATGAGCAGTTCTTC.

In the case of this clonotype: An end of the junction differs from the germline gene, which may be a read error. The chain employs TRBV20-1 and TRBJ2-2; D ambiguous. This CDR3 is built from 15 residues. Germline lookup yields CDR1 DFQATT and CDR2 SNEGSKA (reference sequence). The CDR3: CCARDVTTRAGELFF. DNA of the CDR3: TGCTGTGCTAGAGATGTCACTACAAGGGCCGGGGAGCTGTTTTTT.

There are many counts of this clonotype. The chain combines TRBV3-1 with TRBJ1-1; TRBD1 matches 11 bases. V lost 6 bases to trimming and J lost 6 bases; unmatched junction nucleotides: 12. CDR1 is LGHDT and CDR2 is YNNKEL in the germline V gene (reference sequence). The length of the CDR3 is 16 residues. CDR3 sequence reads: CASRNRDRGDEAEAFF. CDR3 in DNA: TGTGCCAGCAGGAACCGGGACAGGGGGGATGAGGCTGAAGCTTTCTTT.

This clonotype was found a few times. This chain uses TRBV12-3 or TRBV12-4 with TRBJ1-2; D unresolved. V gave up 6 bases and J gave up 8 bases, with 13 bases separating them. This CDR3 contains 12 residues. CDR3 amino acids: CASSSSRRGYTF. The CDR3 DNA follows: TGTGCCAGCAGCTCAAGCAGGCGGGGCTACACCTTC.

The chain employs TRBV14 and TRBJ2-6; TRBD1 aligns across 10 bases. The junction had 5 bases not matched to a gene; V was cut back by 4 bases and J by 2 bases. The V gene's germline CDR1 is SGHDN and CDR2 FVKESK. CDR3 length: 17 amino acids. CDR3 loop: CASSLWDRGPGANVLTF. The CDR3 coding sequence is TGTGCCAGCAGCCTCTGGGACAGGGGACCTGGGGCCAACGTCCTGACTTTC.